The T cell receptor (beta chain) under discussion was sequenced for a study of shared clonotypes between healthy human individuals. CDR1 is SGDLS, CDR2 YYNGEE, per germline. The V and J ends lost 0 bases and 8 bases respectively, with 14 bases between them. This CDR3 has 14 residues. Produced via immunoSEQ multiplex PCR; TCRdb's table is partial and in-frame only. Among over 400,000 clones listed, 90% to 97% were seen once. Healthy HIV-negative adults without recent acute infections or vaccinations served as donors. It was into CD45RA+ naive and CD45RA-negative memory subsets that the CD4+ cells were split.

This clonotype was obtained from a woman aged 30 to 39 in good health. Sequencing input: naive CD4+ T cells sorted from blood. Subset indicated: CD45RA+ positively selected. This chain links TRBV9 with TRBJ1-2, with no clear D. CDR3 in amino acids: CASSVEARGRGYTF. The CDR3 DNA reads TGTGCCAGCAGCGTAGAGGCCCGGGGAAGAGGCTACACCTTC.